This T cell receptor (beta chain) was sequenced during a study of shared clonotypes between healthy human individuals. Libraries were prepared by immunoSEQ multiplex PCR; TCRdb keeps only in-frame clonotypes and omits some of them. The sample lists about 660,000 clones, under 80% seen once, with more than 1.5% in the top ten. The V gene lost 7 bases and the J gene lost 2 bases, with 17 bases spanning the gap. Germline V gene lookup returns CDR1 SGHVS and CDR2 FQNEAQ. The CDR3 is 15 amino acids. In regard to this clone: As yet, its antigen is unknown.

Study findings and constraints: It was the few donors that limited the genetic and exposure-history diversity represented. Approximately 5.1% was the fraction of naive CD4 clonotypes found shared across a few donors.

The specimen was memory CD4+ T cells sorted from blood. As to subset: CD45RA-negative fraction. The receptor's source is a woman aged 25 to 39 in good health. The J gene is TRBJ1-1, the V gene TRBV7-8; D unclear. CDR3 sequence: CASTKILLDNTEAFF. CDR3 nucleotides: TGTGCCAGCACCAAAATACTCCTTGACAACACTGAAGCTTTCTTT.